The clone carrying this T cell receptor beta chain showed up just once. The protocol was immunoSEQ multiplex PCR, while the TCRdb copy is restricted to in-frame clones and leaves out a portion. Here the sample spans about 260,000 clones, around 86% being singletons. This entry is derived from a study of blood T cell repertoires in COVID-19. Whole-study context: Acute and convalescent COVID-19 samples came from the United States, Italy and Spain.

The germline gives CDR1 MGHDK, CDR2 SYGVNS. This CDR3 comprises 15 residues. Losses at the gene ends were 2 bases for V and 2 bases for J; bases not matched to a gene: 5. Sample: peripheral blood. This receptor was obtained from a human donor in a cohort sampled during active COVID-19. The chain combines TRBV25-1 with TRBJ2-5; 7 bases agree with TRBD2. For the CDR3, the DNA is TGTGCCAGCAGTGAAGGCGGGGGAGTTCAAGAGACCCAGTACTTC. It specifies CASSEGGGVQETQYF.